The 25 T cell receptor beta chains in this list originate from one sample, sequenced in a study of siplizumab effects on memory and regulatory T cells. TCRdb's copy holds only in-frame clones and misses some; the assay was immunoSEQ multiplex PCR. The sample lists tens of thousands of clones; roughly 96% were seen once. Sequencing used naive CD8+ T cells sorted from blood. Receptor source: a human donor in good health.

This chain links TRBV21-1 with TRBJ2-7; the tabulated D call, TRBD2, remains unverified against the DNA. TRBV21-1 is marked as a pseudogene. There are 16 residues in the CDR3. The CDR3 reads CASSPPTRSEPTEQYF. The CDR3 nucleotides read TGTGCCAGCAGCCCCCCGACGCGATCGGAGCCTACCGAGCAGTACTTC.

A single count supports this clone. The chain has TRBV27 and TRBJ2-7, with D hard to call. Germline V gene sequence: CDR1 MNHEY, CDR2 SMNVEV (reference sequence). The CDR3 length is 13 residues. The V gene lost 4 bases and the J gene lost 3 bases, with 10 bases spanning the gap. Here the CDR3 reads CASSWSLNYEQYF. The DNA for the CDR3 is TGTGCCAGCAGTTGGAGCCTGAACTACGAGCAGTACTTC.

CDR3 loop: CASSSTSGGTPGNEQFF. The CDR3 DNA reads as TGTGCCAGCAGCTCGACTAGCGGGGGGACCCCCGGCAATGAGCAGTTCTTC. The J gene is TRBJ2-1, the V gene TRBV7-3; TRBD2 agrees at 13 bases. V was pared by 4 bases and J by 6 bases, with 9 bases of the junction left unmatched. The germline CDR1 and CDR2 sequences are SGHTA and FQGTGA. The CDR3 has 17 amino acids.

The rearrangement links TRBV27 to TRBJ2-7; TRBD1 matches at 7 bases. The CDR3 runs 13 residues. The V gene's germline CDR1 is MNHEY and CDR2 SMNVEV (reference sequence). The V gene end was trimmed by 5 bases and the J gene end by 2 bases; junction bases not matched to a gene: 3. The CDR3 loop is CASSPGTAYEQYF. CDR3 DNA: TGTGCCAGCAGTCCCGGGACAGCCTACGAGCAGTACTTC.

This clone turned up a few times. V usage is TRBV7-9 and J usage is TRBJ1-3, with unresolved D. Looked up from germline, CDR1 is SEHNR and CDR2 is FQNEAQ (reference sequence). Trimming left V 5 bases short and J 9 bases short, with 14 bases between. The CDR3 has 13 amino acids. The CDR3, as DNA: TGTGCCAGCAGCGAAAAGTCTGAGCGCACCATATATTTT. This codes for CASSEKSERTIYF.

The chain employs TRBV5-4 and TRBJ2-7; 9 nucleotides line up with TRBD1. The CDR3 length is 15 residues. Looked up from germline, CDR1 is SGHNT and CDR2 is YYREEE (reference sequence). V shed 4 bases and J 2 bases; nucleotides not matched to a gene: 7. CDR3 in amino acids: CASSMRTGVTYEQYF. As DNA, the CDR3 is TGTGCCAGCAGCATGAGGACAGGGGTAACCTACGAGCAGTACTTC. Based on the CDR3 plus reference TRBV5-4 and TRBJ2-7, the full variable domain is ETGVTQSPTHLIKTRGQQVTLRCSSQSGHNTVSWYQQALGQGPQFIFQYYREEENGRGNFPPRFSGLQFPNYSSELNVNALELDDSALYLCASSMRTGVTYEQYFGPGTRLTVT.

The chain combines TRBV6-5 with TRBJ1-4; the D is unclear. This CDR3 contains 14 residues. CDR1 MNHEY and CDR2 SVGAGI come from the germline V gene. V dropped 4 bases and J dropped 7 bases, with 13 bases sitting between them. The CDR3 bases are TGTGCCAGCAGTTCCGGACTTAGCGGTGAAAAACTGTTTTTT. Translating gives CASSSGLSGEKLFF.

The chain couples TRBV11-2 to TRBJ2-2; 14 bases align to TRBD2. This CDR3 spans 19 amino acids. Losses at the gene ends were 2 bases for V and 0 bases for J; bases not matched to a gene: 5. Germline V gene sequence: CDR1 SGHAT, CDR2 FQNNGV. DNA of the CDR3: TGTGCCAGCAGCTTACTGACTAGCGGGGGGGGCGCGAACACCGGGGAGCTGTTTTTT. Translating gives CASSLLTSGGGANTGELFF.

The rearrangement joins TRBV29-1 to TRBJ2-3, with TRBD2 matching 8 bases. The CDR3 covers 14 residues. Germline V gene data show CDR1 as SQVTM and CDR2 as ANQGSEA. V gave up 6 bases and J gave up 2 bases; unmatched junction bases: 7. Here the CDR3 DNA reads TGCAGCGTATCTATAGCGGGGTCCACAGATACGCAGTATTTT. Protein: CSVSIAGSTDTQYF.

The V gene is TRBV25-1, the J gene TRBJ1-3; no reliable D call. The germline gives CDR1 MGHDK, CDR2 SYGVNS. With 8 bases removed from V and 1 base from J, the gap between germline ends came to 0 bases. The CDR3 extends over 10 amino acids. The CDR3, as DNA: TGTGCCAGCTCTGGAAACACCATATATTTT. As protein: CASSGNTIYF.

The chain employs TRBV4-1 and TRBJ2-1; TRBD1 agrees at 7 bases. Germline V gives CDR1 MGHRA, CDR2 YSYEKL. V shed 4 bases and J 9 bases; nucleotides not matched to a gene: 15. CDR3 length equals 16 residues. The DNA for the CDR3 is TGCGCCAGCAGCCGCACCGAGGGGGCGCAATCCATTGAGCAGTTCTTC. Its translation is CASSRTEGAQSIEQFF.

The CDR3 is CASSPGTGELFF. DNA of the CDR3: TGTGCCAGCAGTCCGGGCACCGGGGAGCTGTTTTTT. V is TRBV9 and J is TRBJ2-2, with D hard to call. The CDR3 is made up of 12 amino acids. The germline V gene has CDR1 SGDLS and CDR2 YYNGEE. V dropped 5 bases and J dropped 4 bases, with 6 bases sitting between them.

The table lists this clone with a count of one. V usage is TRBV13 and J usage is TRBJ2-3, with 11 positions matching TRBD2. Trimming at V came to 5 bases and at J to 5 bases, leaving 9 bases not matched to a gene. The CDR3 contains 16 residues. The germline V gene encodes CDR1 PRHDT and CDR2 FYEKMQ (reference sequence). The CDR3 sequence is CASSGIAGGLLDTQYF. The CDR3 coding sequence is TGTGCCAGCAGCGGGATAGCGGGGGGGCTGTTAGATACGCAGTATTTT.

The J gene is TRBJ2-2, the V gene TRBV4-3, with 11 nucleotides matching TRBD2. V trimming: 3 bases; J trimming: 7 bases; junction bases outside the gene matches: 7. The germline CDR1 and CDR2 sequences are LGHNA and YSLEER. CDR3 length equals 16 residues. Here the CDR3 reads CASSHPLAGGGGELFF. The CDR3 coding sequence is TGCGCCAGCAGCCACCCGCTAGCGGGGGGCGGCGGGGAGCTGTTTTTT.

The chain employs TRBV10-3 and TRBJ1-2; 7 bases map to TRBD1. V lost 2 bases to trimming and J lost 6 bases; unmatched junction nucleotides: 12. Germline V lookup: CDR1 ENHRY, CDR2 SYGVKD. This CDR3 has 16 amino acids. CDR3 sequence: CAISEAGQGVWDGYTF. The CDR3 bases are TGTGCCATCAGTGAGGCCGGGCAGGGGGTATGGGATGGCTACACCTTC.

The rearrangement joins TRBV4-1 to TRBJ2-7; no reliable D call. The CDR3 totals 16 residues. With 0 bases removed from V and 1 base from J, the gap between germline ends came to 13 bases. Germline V gives CDR1 MGHRA, CDR2 YSYEKL. The chain's CDR3 is CASSQDWEQPSYEQYF. The CDR3 DNA reads as TGCGCCAGCAGCCAAGATTGGGAACAGCCTTCCTACGAGCAGTACTTC.

The rearrangement joins TRBV29-1 to TRBJ2-1; 7 nucleotides agree with TRBD2. The V and J ends lost 0 bases and 0 bases, in that order; junction bases with no gene match: 17. Germline-derived CDR1 and CDR2 are SQVTM and ANQGSEA. The CDR3 is 20 amino acids. CDR3 residues: CSVEDLELRRGKSSYNEQFF. DNA for the CDR3: TGCAGCGTTGAAGATTTAGAGCTGAGGCGGGGGAAAAGCTCCTACAATGAGCAGTTCTTC.

The rearrangement joins TRBV9 to TRBJ2-3; D may be TRBD1 or TRBD2 (5 bases each). V lost 0 bases and J lost 0, with 5 bases in between. This CDR3 region has 14 residues. Germline CDR1 is SGDLS and CDR2 is YYNGEE. CDR3 region: CASSVGGSTDTQYF. CDR3 in DNA: TGTGCCAGCAGCGTAGGGGGGAGCACAGATACGCAGTATTTT. Variable domain in full (rest from reference TRBV9 and TRBJ2-3): DSGVTQTPKHLITATGQRVTLRCSPRSGDLSVYWYQQSLDQGLQFLIQYYNGEERAKGNILERFSAQQFPDLHSELNLSSLELGDSALYFCASSVGGSTDTQYFGPGTRLTVL.

The chain is built from TRBV19 and TRBJ2-3; possible D gene TRBD1, 6 bases. CDR1 is LNHDA and CDR2 is SQIVND in the germline V gene (reference sequence). The germline V and J ends were trimmed by 4 bases and 6 bases, with 14 bases remaining between them. The CDR3 loop spans 14 amino acids. In DNA, the CDR3 is TGTGCCAGTAGTACCCAGGGGCCATGGGATACGCAGTATTTT. This gives the protein CASSTQGPWDTQYF.

V is TRBV6-1 and J is TRBJ2-7; D unresolved. V gave up 4 bases and J gave up 0 bases, with 13 bases separating them. CDR1 and CDR2 (germline): MNHNS, SASEGT. CDR3 length equals 15 residues. Here the CDR3 DNA reads TGTGCCAGCAGTGGCCGCAGGCTAAACTCCTACGAGCAGTACTTC. Its protein product is CASSGRRLNSYEQYF.

V is TRBV11-2 and J is TRBJ1-3; D is perhaps TRBD1 (6 bases). V was trimmed by 4 bases and J by 3 bases, leaving 10 bases between them. The CDR3 totals 14 residues. Looked up from germline, CDR1 is SGHAT and CDR2 is FQNNGV. The DNA of the CDR3 is TGTGCCAGCAGCTCAGGACAGATTGGAAACACCATATATTTT. This encodes CASSSGQIGNTIYF.

This chain joins TRBV10-3 and TRBJ1-2; D remains unclear. The CDR3 extends over 12 amino acids. Germline V gene sequence: CDR1 ENHRY, CDR2 SYGVKD. V lost 3 bases to trimming and J lost 5 bases, with 7 bases between them. CDR3 loop: CAISDSGYGYTF. Here the CDR3 DNA reads TGTGCCATCAGTGACTCCGGATATGGCTACACCTTC.

This clone was seen just once. V and J are TRBV2 and TRBJ2-2; no definite D call. Germline V gene sequence: CDR1 SNHLY, CDR2 FYNNEI. This CDR3 spans 13 amino acids. Trimming left V 6 bases short and J 4 bases short, with 9 bases between. CDR3 coding DNA: TGTGCCAGCAGATCCCCTTCCACCGGGGAGCTGTTTTTT. This encodes CASRSPSTGELFF.

This chain links TRBV19 with TRBJ2-7, with TRBD2 matching 15 bases. CDR1 is LNHDA, CDR2 SQIVND, per germline (reference sequence). V shed 4 bases, J shed 4 bases, and the junction held 2 bases outside the gene matches. There are 15 residues in the CDR3. CDR3 bases: TGTGCCAGTAGTACGGGACTAGCGGGGGGATACGAGCAGTACTTC. It is translated as CASSTGLAGGYEQYF.

This chain connects TRBV27 to TRBJ2-7; no definite D call. The CDR3 is 13 residues long. V was pared by 0 bases and J by 0 bases, with 3 bases between. CDR1 is MNHEY and CDR2 is SMNVEV in the germline V gene (reference sequence). The CDR3 DNA reads TGTGCCAGCAGTTTATCTGACTCCTACGAGCAGTACTTC. Translated: CASSLSDSYEQYF.